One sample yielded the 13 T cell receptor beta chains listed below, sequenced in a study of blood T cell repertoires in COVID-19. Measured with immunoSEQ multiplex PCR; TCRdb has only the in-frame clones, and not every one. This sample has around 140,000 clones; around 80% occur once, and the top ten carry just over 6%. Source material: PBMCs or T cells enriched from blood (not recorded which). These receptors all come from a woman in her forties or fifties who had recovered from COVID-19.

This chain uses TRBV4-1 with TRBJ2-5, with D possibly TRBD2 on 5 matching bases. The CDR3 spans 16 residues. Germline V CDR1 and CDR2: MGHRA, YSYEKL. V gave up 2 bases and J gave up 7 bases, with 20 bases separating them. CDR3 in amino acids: CASSQFVGSEDGTQYF. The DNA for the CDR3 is TGCGCCAGCAGCCAATTTGTCGGGTCGGAGGATGGGACCCAGTACTTC.

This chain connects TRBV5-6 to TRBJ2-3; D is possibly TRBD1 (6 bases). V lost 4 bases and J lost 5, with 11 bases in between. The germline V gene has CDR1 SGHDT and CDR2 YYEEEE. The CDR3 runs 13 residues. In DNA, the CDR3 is TGTGCCAGCAGCGAAACAGGGCTAGATACGCAGTATTTT. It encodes CASSETGLDTQYF.

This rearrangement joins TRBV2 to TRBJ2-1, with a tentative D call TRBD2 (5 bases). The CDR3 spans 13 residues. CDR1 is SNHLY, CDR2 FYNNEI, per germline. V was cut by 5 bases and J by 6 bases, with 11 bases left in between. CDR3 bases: TGTGCCAGCAGTTTCGACCGGGGCAATGAGCAGTTCTTC. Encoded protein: CASSFDRGNEQFF.

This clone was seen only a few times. The chain's CDR3 is CASSHRVSMADNEQFF. For the CDR3, the DNA is TGTGCCAGCAGTCACAGGGTCTCCATGGCTGACAATGAGCAGTTCTTC. The gene calls are TRBV3-1 (or the pseudogene TRBV3-2) and TRBJ2-1, with a possible D match to TRBD1 (6 bases). The V and J ends lost 6 bases and 5 bases respectively, with 20 bases between them. This CDR3 is built from 16 residues. Looked up from germline, CDR1 is LGHDT and CDR2 is YNNKEL (reference sequence).

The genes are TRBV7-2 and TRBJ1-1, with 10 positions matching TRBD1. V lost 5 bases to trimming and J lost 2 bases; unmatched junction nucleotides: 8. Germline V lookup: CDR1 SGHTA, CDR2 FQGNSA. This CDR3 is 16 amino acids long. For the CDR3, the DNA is TGTGCCAGCAGCCCCCCCGGGACAGGGGTTAACACTGAAGCTTTCTTT. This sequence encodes CASSPPGTGVNTEAFF.

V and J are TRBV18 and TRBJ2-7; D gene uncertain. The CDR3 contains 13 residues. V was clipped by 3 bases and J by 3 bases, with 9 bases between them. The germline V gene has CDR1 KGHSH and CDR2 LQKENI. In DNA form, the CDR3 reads TGTGCCAGCTCACCGACAACCGACTACGAGCAGTACTTC. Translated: CASSPTTDYEQYF.

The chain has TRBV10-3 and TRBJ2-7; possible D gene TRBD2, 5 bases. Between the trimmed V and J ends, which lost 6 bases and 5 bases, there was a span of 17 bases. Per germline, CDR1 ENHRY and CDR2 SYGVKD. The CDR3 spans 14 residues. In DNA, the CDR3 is TGTGCCATCAGGGATAGCGCATCTGCCCACGAGCAGTACTTC. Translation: CAIRDSASAHEQYF.

Written as DNA, the CDR3 is TGCGCCAGCAGTTTAGCGGGGGGCAGAGATAATGAGCAGTTCTTC. This codes for CASSLAGGRDNEQFF. This sequence joins TRBV5-1 and TRBJ2-1, with 10 nucleotides matching TRBD2. The length of the CDR3 is 15 residues. The V and J ends lost 5 bases and 7 bases, in that order; junction bases with no gene match: 9. In germline, CDR1 is SGHRS, CDR2 YFSETQ.

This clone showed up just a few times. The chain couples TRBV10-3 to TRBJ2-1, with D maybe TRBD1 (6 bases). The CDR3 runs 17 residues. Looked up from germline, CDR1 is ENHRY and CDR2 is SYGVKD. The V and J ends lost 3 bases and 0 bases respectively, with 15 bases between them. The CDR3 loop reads CAISESPQGPSYNEQFF. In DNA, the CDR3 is TGTGCCATCAGTGAAAGCCCCCAGGGGCCCTCCTACAATGAGCAGTTCTTC.

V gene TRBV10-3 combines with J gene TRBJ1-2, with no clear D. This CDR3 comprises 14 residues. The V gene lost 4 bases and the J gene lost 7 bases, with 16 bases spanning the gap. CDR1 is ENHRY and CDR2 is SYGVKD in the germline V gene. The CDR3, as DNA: TGTGCCATCAGTGCGTCCCCCGGGTCGGGTGGCTACACCTTC. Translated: CAISASPGSGGYTF.

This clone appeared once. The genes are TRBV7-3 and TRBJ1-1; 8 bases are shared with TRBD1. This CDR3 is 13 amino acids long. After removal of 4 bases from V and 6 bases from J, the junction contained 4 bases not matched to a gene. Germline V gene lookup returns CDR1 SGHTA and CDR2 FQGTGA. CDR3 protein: CASSSQGGAEAFF. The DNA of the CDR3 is TGTGCCAGCAGCTCACAGGGGGGCGCTGAAGCTTTCTTT. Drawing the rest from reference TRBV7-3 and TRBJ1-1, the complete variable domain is GAGVSQTPSNKVTEKGKYVELRCDPISGHTALYWYRQSLGQGPEFLIYFQGTGAADDSGLPNDRFFAVRPEGSVSTLKIQRTERGDSAVYLCASSSQGGAEAFFGQGTRLTVV.

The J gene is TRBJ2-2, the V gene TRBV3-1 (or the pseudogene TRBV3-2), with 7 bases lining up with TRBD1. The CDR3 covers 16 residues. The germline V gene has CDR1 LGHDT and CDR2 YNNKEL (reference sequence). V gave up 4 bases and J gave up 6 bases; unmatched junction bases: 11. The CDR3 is CASSPRTGLFSGELFF. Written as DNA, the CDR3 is TGTGCCAGCAGCCCCCGGACAGGACTGTTTTCCGGGGAGCTGTTTTTT.

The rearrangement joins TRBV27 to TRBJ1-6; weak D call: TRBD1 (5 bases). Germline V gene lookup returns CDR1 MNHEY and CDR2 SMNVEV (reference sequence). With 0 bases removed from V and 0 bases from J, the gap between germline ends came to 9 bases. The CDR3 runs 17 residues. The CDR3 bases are TGTGCCAGCAGTTTATCGGACACCGGCTCCTATAATTCACCCCTCCACTTT. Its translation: CASSLSDTGSYNSPLHF.